This T cell receptor (beta chain) was retrieved from a study of blood T cell repertoires in COVID-19. Background on the study: The United States, Italy and Spain were the sources of the acute and convalescent COVID-19 samples.

The length of the CDR3 is 15 residues. The germline V gene has CDR1 MDHEN and CDR2 SYDVKM. Unmatched junction bases numbered 5, after V lost 5 bases and J lost 3 bases. As originally analysed: Quantification of nucleated cells was approximated via reference gene primer amplification. Clones were read by immunoSEQ multiplex PCR, and TCRdb kept only the in-frame ones, dropping some. That table furnishes V, J and clone size, whereas the DNA furnished D and trimming. This table has around 260,000 clones, roughly 88% appearing once. The V gene is TRBV28, the J gene TRBJ1-4; 8 nucleotides line up with TRBD1. The source of this sequence is a human donor in a cohort sampled during active COVID-19. The sequencing input was peripheral blood. The CDR3 DNA follows: TGTGCCAGCAGTGGGACAGGCAGGGCTAATGAAAAACTGTTTTTT. This translates into CASSGTGRANEKLFF. Full variable domain (rest looked up from reference TRBV28 and TRBJ1-4): DVKVTQSSRYLVKRTGEKVFLECVQDMDHENMFWYRQDPGLGLRLIYFSYDVKMKEKGDIPEGYSVSREKKERFSLILESASTNQTSMYLCASSGTGRANEKLFFGSGTQLSVL.